One TCR beta chain is described in this entry. This sample was included in a study of blood T cell repertoires in COVID-19. Background on the study: Researchers got acute and convalescent COVID-19 samples from the United States, Italy and Spain.

Authors' processing steps: Counts of nucleated cells, estimated from reference gene primer amplification, were obtained. Method: immunoSEQ multiplex PCR; TCRdb's copy keeps in-frame clones and lacks some. The V and J calls and clone size come from that table; D and trimming were worked out from the DNA. Altogether around 140,000 clones are present, over 80% being singletons, with the ten largest covering about 1.7%. The V gene lost 2 bases and the J gene lost 10 bases, with 17 bases spanning the gap. This CDR3 is built from 14 residues. CDR1 is GTSNPN and CDR2 is SVGIG in the germline V gene (reference sequence).

The J gene is TRBJ1-4, the V gene TRBV30; no clear D. This receptor was obtained from a woman between 45 and 60 years old with acute or convalescent COVID-19. Sequencing was performed on peripheral blood. CDR3 nucleotide sequence: TGTGCCTGGAGTTCTTCAGGTATCCGGGGAAAACTGTTTTTT. Translation gives CAWSSSGIRGKLFF.